A single sample gave rise to the 24 T cell receptor beta chains below, sequenced in a study of cytomegalovirus exposure and HLA in healthy donors. Primers: 60 Vbeta forward and 13 Jbeta reverse. Clones were sequenced by immunoSEQ multiplex PCR, and TCRdb holds only the in-frame ones, with some missing. The table includes about 130,000 clones, about three quarters detected once. The sequenced sample was PBMCs. These receptors were collected from a woman between 35 and 50 years old in good health and CMV-seronegative.

This chain connects TRBV18 to TRBJ2-1; D not certain. The CDR3 is 17 residues long. Germline loops: CDR1 KGHSH, CDR2 LQKENI. Trimming took off 4 bases at V and 7 bases at J, with 23 bases between the two ends. The CDR3 here is CASSRLRRPSLDNEQFF. The DNA for the CDR3 is TGTGCCAGCTCACGCTTACGGCGGCCCAGCCTAGATAATGAGCAGTTCTTC.

The chain joins TRBV5-8 to TRBJ2-1; D is possibly TRBD1 (5 bases). V was pared by 7 bases and J by 4 bases, with 12 bases between. This CDR3 has 13 amino acids. Germline lookup yields CDR1 SGHTS and CDR2 YDEGEE. The CDR3 is CASGSPGYNEQFF. The DNA for the CDR3 is TGTGCCAGCGGATCCCCAGGGTACAATGAGCAGTTCTTC. The whole variable domain, remainder taken from reference TRBV5-8 and TRBJ2-1, is EAGVTQSPTHLIKTRGQQATLRCSPISGHTSVYWYQQALGLGLQFLLWYDEGEERNRGNFPPRFSGRQFPNYSSELNVNALELEDSALYLCASGSPGYNEQFFGPGTRLTVL.

The chain employs TRBV19 and TRBJ1-1; D remains unclear. V was cut by 10 bases and J by 1 base, with 13 bases left in between. The CDR3 sequence is 13 residues long. Per the germline V gene, CDR1 is LNHDA and CDR2 is SQIVND (reference sequence). DNA of the CDR3: TGTGCCACCGTCCCCGCGGGGAACACTGAAGCTTTCTTT. Its protein is CATVPAGNTEAFF. Full variable domain (outside the CDR3, taken from reference TRBV19 and TRBJ1-1): DGGITQSPKYLFRKEGQNVTLSCEQNLNHDAMYWYRQDPGQGLRLIYYSQIVNDFQKGDIAEGYSVSREKKESFPLTVTSAQKNPTAFYLCATVPAGNTEAFFGQGTRLTVV.

The genes are TRBV5-4 and TRBJ1-2, with TRBD1 matching over 7 bases. The CDR3 totals 16 residues. Germline values: CDR1 SGHNT, CDR2 YYREEE (reference sequence). The V gene end was trimmed by 0 bases and the J gene end by 3 bases; junction bases not matched to a gene: 8. The CDR3 region is CASSLDRGQLDYGYTF. The CDR3, as DNA: TGTGCCAGCAGCTTGGATAGGGGACAGTTGGACTATGGCTACACCTTC.

The chain combines TRBV28 with TRBJ1-1; tentatively, D is TRBD1 (5 bases). This CDR3 spans 14 amino acids. V dropped 6 bases and J dropped 3 bases, with 14 bases sitting between them. The V gene's germline CDR1 is MDHEN and CDR2 SYDVKM. The CDR3 bases are TGTGCCAGCAGCGCCTTGGGACTTTACACTGAAGCTTTCTTT. It is translated as CASSALGLYTEAFF.

The chain uses TRBV19 and TRBJ2-2, with 7 nucleotides matching TRBD2. The V and J ends lost 0 bases and 5 bases, in that order; junction bases with no gene match: 6. Germline V CDR1 and CDR2: LNHDA, SQIVND (reference sequence). The length of the CDR3 is 16 residues. The CDR3 reads CASSIDPSGRTGELFF. The CDR3 nucleotides are TGTGCCAGTAGTATAGATCCGTCCGGGAGGACCGGGGAGCTGTTTTTT.

The chain is built from TRBV19 and TRBJ1-5; possibly TRBD1 for D (6 bases). CDR1 is LNHDA and CDR2 is SQIVND in the germline V gene (reference sequence). The CDR3 loop spans 13 amino acids. The ends were cut back, 10 bases at V and 11 bases at J, with 21 bases in the middle. The CDR3 DNA sequence: TGTGCCACATCACCACTCAGGGGTTCGGCCCAGCATTTT. It codes for CATSPLRGSAQHF.

This clone was counted only a few times. V gene TRBV11-2 combines with J gene TRBJ1-2; TRBD1 agrees at 9 bases. Germline CDR1 and CDR2: SGHAT and FQNNGV. V lost 5 bases, J lost 4 bases, and 11 bases stayed unmatched. The CDR3 has 16 residues. The CDR3 DNA sequence: TGTGCCAGCAGCCCGATAACAGGGGGCAACCTCTATGGCTACACCTTC. Its protein product is CASSPITGGNLYGYTF.

The CDR3 DNA follows: TGTGCCAGCAGCTTCCTAGCGGGAGGGCGGGAGCAGTACTTC. It codes for CASSFLAGGREQYF. The V gene is TRBV13, the J gene TRBJ2-7; TRBD2 matches 12 bases. Unmatched junction bases numbered 4, after V lost 3 bases and J lost 7 bases. Germline values: CDR1 PRHDT, CDR2 FYEKMQ (reference sequence). The CDR3 sequence is 14 residues long.

This clone was counted once. The rearrangement uses TRBV28 and TRBJ2-5; weak D call: TRBD1 (5 bases). This CDR3 comprises 13 residues. Trimming left V 2 bases short and J 6 bases short, with 10 bases between. Germline CDR1 and CDR2: MDHEN and SYDVKM. The CDR3 loop reads CASSLVPGKTQYF. As DNA, the CDR3 is TGTGCCAGCAGTTTAGTCCCAGGGAAGACCCAGTACTTC. Full variable domain (missing parts from reference TRBV28 and TRBJ2-5): DVKVTQSSRYLVKRTGEKVFLECVQDMDHENMFWYRQDPGLGLRLIYFSYDVKMKEKGDIPEGYSVSREKKERFSLILESASTNQTSMYLCASSLVPGKTQYFGPGTRLLVL.

The DNA of the CDR3 is TGTGCCAGCAGCCAAGAATCGGACAGGAGCGAAGCTTTCTTT. Translated, it gives CASSQESDRSEAFF. The rearrangement uses TRBV14 and TRBJ1-1, with 7 bases matching TRBD1. This CDR3 is 14 amino acids long. J was trimmed by 8 bases and V by 0 bases; bases with no gene match: 6. Germline CDR1 and CDR2: SGHDN and FVKESK.

This clone was seen only once. This chain uses TRBV30 with TRBJ2-3, with a possible D match to TRBD1 (6 bases). In germline, CDR1 is GTSNPN, CDR2 SVGIG (reference sequence). The V gene lost 4 bases and the J gene lost 4 bases, with 15 bases spanning the gap. CDR3 length equals 14 residues. CDR3 nucleotide sequence: TGTGCCTGGACCAGGGACATACTTTCAGATACGCAGTATTTT. It yields the protein CAWTRDILSDTQYF.

The rearrangement joins TRBV10-3 to TRBJ2-1; a weak D match, TRBD2 (6 bases). The V and J ends lost 8 bases and 7 bases respectively, with 18 bases between them. There are 14 residues in the CDR3. Germline V CDR1 and CDR2: ENHRY, SYGVKD. The CDR3 coding sequence is TGTGCCATCGCCGGGACTGGGCTTATAAATGAGCAGTTCTTC. Translating it yields CAIAGTGLINEQFF.

This clone showed up just once. This sequence joins TRBV27 and TRBJ2-3; weak D call: TRBD2 (6 bases). This CDR3 has 14 residues. From germline, CDR1 is MNHEY and CDR2 SMNVEV (reference sequence). The ends were cut back, 5 bases at V and 2 bases at J, with 11 bases in the middle. CDR3 DNA: TGTGCCAGCAGTCCAGGACTATACACAGATACGCAGTATTTT. The encoded protein is CASSPGLYTDTQYF.

The chain uses TRBV5-5 and TRBJ1-5; D perhaps matches TRBD1 (6 bases). Germline V gene lookup returns CDR1 SGHKS and CDR2 YYEKEE (reference sequence). There are 13 residues in the CDR3. The V end was cut by 0 bases, the J end by 7 bases, with 8 bases between. In nucleotides, the CDR3 is TGTGCCAGCAGCTTGGCAGGGGAACAGCCCCAGCATTTT. Amino acid sequence: CASSLAGEQPQHF.

V gene TRBV5-1 combines with J gene TRBJ1-3; 7 bases agree with TRBD1. This CDR3 contains 16 residues. V shed 4 bases and J 1 base; nucleotides not matched to a gene: 8. Per the germline V gene, CDR1 is SGHRS and CDR2 is YFSETQ. DNA of the CDR3: TGCGCCAGCAGCCGAAGTTCGACAGGGTCTGGAAACACCATATATTTT. This encodes CASSRSSTGSGNTIYF. The entire variable domain, with the rest obtained from reference TRBV5-1 and TRBJ1-3, is as follows: KAGVTQTPRYLIKTRGQQVTLSCSPISGHRSVSWYQQTPGQGLQFLFEYFSETQRNKGNFPGRFSGRQFSNSRSEMNVSTLELGDSALYLCASSRSSTGSGNTIYFGEGSWLTVV.

This chain uses TRBV19 with TRBJ2-6, with TRBD2 matching 10 bases. The trim removed 6 bases at V and 1 base at J, leaving 3 bases unmatched. Germline-derived CDR1 and CDR2 are LNHDA and SQIVND (reference sequence). This CDR3 is built from 16 residues. The CDR3 region is CASRPSGGSGANVLTF. Here the CDR3 DNA reads TGTGCCAGTAGGCCTAGCGGGGGTTCTGGGGCCAACGTCCTGACTTTC.

The chain couples TRBV28 to TRBJ2-7; 7 bases align to TRBD1. Germline CDR1 is MDHEN and CDR2 is SYDVKM. The CDR3 extends over 17 amino acids. V lost 1 base and J lost 1; bases outside the gene matches: 10. CDR3 bases: TGTGCCAGCAGTTTATCTGTTACCGGGACAGTGTCCTACGAGCAGTACTTC. Amino acids: CASSLSVTGTVSYEQYF.

This chain joins TRBV29-1 and TRBJ1-1, with D perhaps matching TRBD1 (5 bases). The CDR3 is 12 residues long. Trimming left V 4 bases short and J 1 base short, with 7 bases between. Looked up from germline, CDR1 is SQVTM and CDR2 is ANQGSEA. The CDR3, as DNA: TGCAGCGTTGCGACAGAGAACACTGAAGCTTTCTTT. Its protein is CSVATENTEAFF.

This clone turned up a few times. Here the CDR3 DNA reads TGTGCCAGCAGCCGACAGGGGGCGAGGCAGCCCCAGCATTTT. Protein product: CASSRQGARQPQHF. The chain joins TRBV6-5 to TRBJ1-5; 10 positions match TRBD1. J lost 7 bases, V lost 6 bases, and 6 bases had no gene match. The CDR3 loop spans 14 amino acids. Germline CDR1 and CDR2: MNHEY and SVGAGI.

V usage is TRBV23-1 and J usage is TRBJ1-1; 9 bases fit TRBD1. TRBV23-1 is annotated as an ORF whose role is uncertain. The V gene end was trimmed by 8 bases and the J gene end by 4 bases; junction bases not matched to a gene: 5. This CDR3 comprises 13 residues. Here the CDR3 DNA reads TGCGCCAGCGGAGGACAGGGGAGCACTGAAGCTTTCTTT. It codes for CASGGQGSTEAFF.

V is TRBV27 and J is TRBJ1-5; 7 positions agree with TRBD1. J gave up 1 base and V 6 bases, and 18 bases lay outside the gene matches. There are 19 residues in the CDR3. Germline CDR1 MNHEY, CDR2 SMNVEV (reference sequence). The CDR3 here is CASSPLETGKGVSNQPQHF. The CDR3 nucleotides are TGTGCCAGCAGCCCCCTTGAGACAGGGAAGGGTGTGAGCAATCAGCCCCAGCATTTT.

This clone was picked up a small number of times. The rearrangement uses TRBV29-1 and TRBJ2-5; the D is unclear. The CDR3 extends over 13 amino acids. Germline V lookup: CDR1 SQVTM, CDR2 ANQGSEA. V was pared by 6 bases and J by 2 bases, with 13 bases between. The CDR3 is CSVAATGQETQYF. DNA of the CDR3: TGCAGCGTAGCAGCGACGGGTCAAGAGACCCAGTACTTC.

The chain employs TRBV27 and TRBJ1-1, with a weak D call TRBD1 (5 bases). Germline V CDR1 and CDR2: MNHEY, SMNVEV (reference sequence). Between the trimmed V and J ends, which lost 3 bases and 1 base, there was a span of 12 bases. The CDR3 spans 15 residues. CDR3 region: CASSLAGLGNTEAFF. Here the CDR3 DNA reads TGTGCCAGCAGTTTGGCGGGGCTCGGGAACACTGAAGCTTTCTTT.